A selection of T cell receptor beta chains follows, all from one sample in a study of T cells in Graves' hyperthyroidism and ophthalmopathy. A single record per CDR3 protein comes from TCRdb applying MiXCR to the multiplex PCR reads. The sample records around 350,000 distinct CDR3 sequences, approximately 18% being singletons. The source material was blood. The receptors derive from a woman in her 30s with Graves' hyperthyroidism that later progressed to Graves' ophthalmopathy. The CDR3 runs from the conserved cysteine through the conserved F or W. D genes are given only for firm matches. Clone size, where shown, is once, few, many, or a class for clones that have expanded.

d_gene | j_gene | v_gene | abundance | CDR3aa | CDR3nt
- | TRBJ1-5 | TRBV4-1 | many | CASSQVGWTADQPQHF | TGCGCCAGCAGCCAAGTAGGATGGACAGCCGATCAGCCCCAGCATTTT
TRBD1 | TRBJ2-2 | TRBV9 | - | CASSDRGFTGELFF | TGTGCCAGCAGCGACAGGGGATTCACCGGGGAGCTGTTTTTT
- | TRBJ1-1 | TRBV7-2 | - | CASSLASPEAFF | TGTGCCAGCAGCTTAGCCTCCCCTGAAGCTTTCTTT
TRBD2 | TRBJ2-3 | TRBV27 | - | CARSSSAGARTDTQYF | TGTGCCCGCAGTTCTTCAGCGGGGGCCCGCACAGATACGCAGTATTTT
TRBD2 | TRBJ2-3 | TRBV5-1 | - | CASSFVAGDTDTQYF | TGCGCCAGCAGCTTTGTGGCGGGGGACACAGATACGCAGTATTTT
TRBD2 | TRBJ2-1 | TRBV12-3/TRBV12-4 | many | CASTPSGGRGYNEQFF | TGTGCCAGCACCCCTTCAGGCGGGAGGGGGTACAATGAGCAGTTCTTC
- | TRBJ2-1 | TRBV20-1 | - | CSARDASTGEQFF | TGCAGTGCTAGAGATGCTAGCACGGGTGAGCAGTTCTTC
- | TRBJ1-5 | TRBV27 | many | CASSGGFPQPQHF | TGTGCCAGCAGTGGCGGGTTTCCCCAGCCCCAGCATTTT
- | TRBJ1-1 | TRBV28 | many | CASSFYRNTEAFF | TGTGCCAGCAGTTTCTACAGGAACACTGAAGCTTTCTTT
TRBD2 | TRBJ2-5 | TRBV27 | many | CASSPHYIAGGNQETQYF | TGTGCCAGCAGTCCACACTACATAGCGGGAGGGAACCAAGAGACCCAGTACTTC
- | TRBJ1-1 | TRBV19 | - | CASTPLRAVTEAFF | TGTGCCAGTACCCCGTTGAGGGCCGTCACTGAAGCTTTCTTT
- | TRBJ1-2 | TRBV29-1 | - | CSVIVGWDGYTF | TGCAGCGTCATTGTGGGGTGGGATGGCTACACCTTC
- | TRBJ1-3 | TRBV9 | few | CASSVDGQGYSGNTIYF | TGTGCCAGCAGCGTAGATGGTCAGGGATACTCTGGAAACACCATATATTTT
TRBD1 | TRBJ2-7 | TRBV6-1 | many | CASSEVHGTGGYEQYF | TGTGCCAGCAGTGAAGTCCACGGGACAGGGGGCTACGAGCAGTACTTC